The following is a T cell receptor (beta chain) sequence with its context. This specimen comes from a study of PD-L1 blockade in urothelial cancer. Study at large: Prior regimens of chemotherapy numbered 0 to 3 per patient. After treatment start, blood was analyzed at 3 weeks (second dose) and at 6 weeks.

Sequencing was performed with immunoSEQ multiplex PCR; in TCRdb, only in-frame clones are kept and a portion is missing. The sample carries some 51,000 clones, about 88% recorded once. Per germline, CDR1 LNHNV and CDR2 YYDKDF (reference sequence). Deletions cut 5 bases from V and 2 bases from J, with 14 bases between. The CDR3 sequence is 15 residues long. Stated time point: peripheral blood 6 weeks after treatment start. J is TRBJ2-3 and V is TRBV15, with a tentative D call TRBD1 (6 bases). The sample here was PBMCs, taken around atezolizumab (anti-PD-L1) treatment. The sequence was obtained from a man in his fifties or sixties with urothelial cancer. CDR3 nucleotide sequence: TGTGCCACCAGCCGTCGACAGGAGCCCACAGATACGCAGTATTTT. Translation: CATSRRQEPTDTQYF.